These 10 T cell receptor beta chains came from one sample sequenced in a study of cytomegalovirus exposure and HLA in healthy donors. TCRdb's table, derived via immunoSEQ multiplex PCR, lists solely in-frame clones and lacks some. The sample includes approximately 200,000 clones, about 91% seen only once; the top ten take approximately 2.9%. Sequences were obtained from PBMCs. The source of these receptors is a woman aged 18-29 years in good health and CMV-seronegative.

This chain links TRBV5-1 with TRBJ2-1; 11 nucleotides match TRBD2. V was clipped by 2 bases and J by 9 bases; unmatched bases: 10. The CDR3 is 16 amino acids. The germline V gene has CDR1 SGHRS and CDR2 YFSETQ. In DNA form, the CDR3 reads TGCGCCAGCAGCTTCGATGGGACTAGCGGTGTTGGTGAGCAGTTCTTC. As protein: CASSFDGTSGVGEQFF.

The V gene is TRBV7-8, the J gene TRBJ2-7; 10 nucleotides line up with TRBD2. Germline CDR1 SGHVS, CDR2 FQNEAQ. Trimming took 2 bases from V and 4 from J; bases not matched to a gene: 8. The CDR3 has 16 amino acids. Here the CDR3 reads CASSLYTSGNSYEQYF. The CDR3 DNA reads as TGTGCCAGCAGCTTATATACTAGCGGGAATTCGTACGAGCAGTACTTC.

CDR3 nucleotides: TGTGCCAGCAGTTATGGCGGTCCGGGTTACGAGCAGTACTTC. Translated, it gives CASSYGGPGYEQYF. The V call is TRBV27, the J call TRBJ2-7; D is ambiguous. Germline CDR1 and CDR2: MNHEY and SMNVEV (reference sequence). This CDR3 is 14 amino acids long. The V end lost 4 bases, the J end lost 4 bases, and 14 bases lay between the germline ends.

The chain has TRBV7-2 and TRBJ1-5; TRBD1 aligns across 8 bases. This CDR3 contains 14 residues. V lost 5 bases to trimming and J lost 4 bases; unmatched junction nucleotides: 4. The germline gives CDR1 SGHTA, CDR2 FQGNSA. Here the CDR3 DNA reads TGTGCCAGCAGCGAACAGGGGGGGAATCAGCCCCAGCATTTT. Its protein is CASSEQGGNQPQHF.

This clone has just a few counts. The V call is TRBV30, the J call TRBJ1-2; 7 bases are shared with TRBD1. Germline V gene sequence: CDR1 GTSNPN, CDR2 SVGIG (reference sequence). The CDR3 loop spans 13 amino acids. Unmatched junction bases numbered 5, after V lost 4 bases and J lost 3 bases. The CDR3 nucleotides are TGTGCCTGGAATCGAGGGGGCGACTATGGCTACACCTTC. Translating gives CAWNRGGDYGYTF.

The sample holds one count of this clone. The genes are TRBV7-8 and TRBJ2-1; TRBD2 agrees at 11 bases. The CDR3 runs to 17 residues. V dropped 4 bases and J dropped 0; count of bases not matched to a gene: 5. Germline values: CDR1 SGHVS, CDR2 FQNEAQ. Here the CDR3 reads CASSSLTSGTSYNEQFF. For the CDR3, the DNA is TGTGCCAGCAGCTCCCTGACTAGCGGGACCTCCTACAATGAGCAGTTCTTC.

The rearrangement uses TRBV5-1 and TRBJ2-2, with 10 bases aligning to TRBD1. Germline V gene data show CDR1 as SGHRS and CDR2 as YFSETQ. The CDR3 is 15 residues long. The junction had 8 bases not matched to a gene; V was cut back by 4 bases and J by 8 bases. The CDR3 is CASSETTGGLGELFF. Written as DNA, the CDR3 is TGCGCCAGCAGCGAGACGACAGGGGGCCTAGGGGAGCTGTTTTTT.

The chain combines TRBV28 with TRBJ2-7; 7 positions match TRBD2. Germline V CDR1 and CDR2: MDHEN, SYDVKM. Unmatched junction bases numbered 6, after V lost 5 bases and J lost 2 bases. There are 14 residues in the CDR3. CDR3 amino acids: CASSPQRDAYEQYF. The DNA of the CDR3 is TGTGCCAGCAGTCCCCAGCGGGATGCCTACGAGCAGTACTTC.

This sequence joins TRBV23-1 and TRBJ2-6; TRBD1 matches at 12 bases. TRBV23-1 has ORF status, its function being uncertain. The J segment lost 4 bases and the V segment lost 8 bases, leaving 24 bases of the junction unmatched. The CDR3 sequence is 22 residues long. This chain's CDR3 is CASPWDRGLVGGPSSGANVLTF. The CDR3 nucleotides read TGCGCCAGCCCCTGGGACAGGGGGCTAGTGGGAGGGCCTTCGAGCGGGGCCAACGTCCTGACTTTC.

This clone has only one observation. V gene TRBV27 combines with J gene TRBJ2-7, with D possibly being TRBD2 (5 bases). This CDR3 spans 13 amino acids. Deletions cut 5 bases from V and 3 bases from J, with 11 bases between. Germline loops: CDR1 MNHEY, CDR2 SMNVEV (reference sequence). DNA for the CDR3: TGTGCCAGCAGTCTTATCCGGGACTACGAGCAGTACTTC. Its protein is CASSLIRDYEQYF.